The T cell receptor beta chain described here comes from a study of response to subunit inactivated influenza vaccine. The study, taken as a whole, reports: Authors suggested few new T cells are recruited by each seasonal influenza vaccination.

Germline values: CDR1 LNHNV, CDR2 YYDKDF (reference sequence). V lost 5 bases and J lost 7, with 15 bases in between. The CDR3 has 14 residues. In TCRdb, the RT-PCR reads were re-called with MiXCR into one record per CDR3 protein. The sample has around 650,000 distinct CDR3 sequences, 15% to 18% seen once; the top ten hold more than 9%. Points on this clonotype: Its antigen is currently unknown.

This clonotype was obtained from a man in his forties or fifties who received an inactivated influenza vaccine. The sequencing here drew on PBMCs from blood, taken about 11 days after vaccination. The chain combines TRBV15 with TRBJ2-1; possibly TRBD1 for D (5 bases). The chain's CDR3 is CATSPGLRRNEQFF. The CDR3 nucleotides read TGTGCCACCAGCCCAGGGTTAAGAAGGAATGAGCAGTTCTTC.